This T cell receptor (beta chain) originates from a study of early T cells in non-severe SARS-CoV-2 infection. Study details: Sequencing used unsorted whole-blood bulk RNA, so chains lack pairing. Overall study findings and caveats: The VDJdb matching leaned toward anti-spike CD8 responses and overlooked private and CD4 specificities.

TCRdb re-called the 5' RACE reads with MiXCR, one entry per CDR3 protein. The top ten hold 5% to 7% of the sample, which has 80,000 to 100,000 distinct CDR3 sequences, around 15% seen once. A word on this clonotype: What it recognizes is unknown.

V gave up 5 bases and J gave up 6 bases; unmatched junction bases: 9. This CDR3 spans 13 amino acids. Germline CDR1 reads DFQATT; CDR2 reads SNEGSKA (reference sequence). The sequence was collected from an adult who was a healthcare worker with PCR-confirmed SARS-CoV-2 infection or an uninfected control (not recorded which). The sample was whole blood. The chain recombines TRBV20-1 with TRBJ1-2; 7 bases align to TRBD1. As DNA, the CDR3 is TGCAGTGCTTACACAGGGGAGGCGGATGGCTACACCTTC. Translation gives CSAYTGEADGYTF.